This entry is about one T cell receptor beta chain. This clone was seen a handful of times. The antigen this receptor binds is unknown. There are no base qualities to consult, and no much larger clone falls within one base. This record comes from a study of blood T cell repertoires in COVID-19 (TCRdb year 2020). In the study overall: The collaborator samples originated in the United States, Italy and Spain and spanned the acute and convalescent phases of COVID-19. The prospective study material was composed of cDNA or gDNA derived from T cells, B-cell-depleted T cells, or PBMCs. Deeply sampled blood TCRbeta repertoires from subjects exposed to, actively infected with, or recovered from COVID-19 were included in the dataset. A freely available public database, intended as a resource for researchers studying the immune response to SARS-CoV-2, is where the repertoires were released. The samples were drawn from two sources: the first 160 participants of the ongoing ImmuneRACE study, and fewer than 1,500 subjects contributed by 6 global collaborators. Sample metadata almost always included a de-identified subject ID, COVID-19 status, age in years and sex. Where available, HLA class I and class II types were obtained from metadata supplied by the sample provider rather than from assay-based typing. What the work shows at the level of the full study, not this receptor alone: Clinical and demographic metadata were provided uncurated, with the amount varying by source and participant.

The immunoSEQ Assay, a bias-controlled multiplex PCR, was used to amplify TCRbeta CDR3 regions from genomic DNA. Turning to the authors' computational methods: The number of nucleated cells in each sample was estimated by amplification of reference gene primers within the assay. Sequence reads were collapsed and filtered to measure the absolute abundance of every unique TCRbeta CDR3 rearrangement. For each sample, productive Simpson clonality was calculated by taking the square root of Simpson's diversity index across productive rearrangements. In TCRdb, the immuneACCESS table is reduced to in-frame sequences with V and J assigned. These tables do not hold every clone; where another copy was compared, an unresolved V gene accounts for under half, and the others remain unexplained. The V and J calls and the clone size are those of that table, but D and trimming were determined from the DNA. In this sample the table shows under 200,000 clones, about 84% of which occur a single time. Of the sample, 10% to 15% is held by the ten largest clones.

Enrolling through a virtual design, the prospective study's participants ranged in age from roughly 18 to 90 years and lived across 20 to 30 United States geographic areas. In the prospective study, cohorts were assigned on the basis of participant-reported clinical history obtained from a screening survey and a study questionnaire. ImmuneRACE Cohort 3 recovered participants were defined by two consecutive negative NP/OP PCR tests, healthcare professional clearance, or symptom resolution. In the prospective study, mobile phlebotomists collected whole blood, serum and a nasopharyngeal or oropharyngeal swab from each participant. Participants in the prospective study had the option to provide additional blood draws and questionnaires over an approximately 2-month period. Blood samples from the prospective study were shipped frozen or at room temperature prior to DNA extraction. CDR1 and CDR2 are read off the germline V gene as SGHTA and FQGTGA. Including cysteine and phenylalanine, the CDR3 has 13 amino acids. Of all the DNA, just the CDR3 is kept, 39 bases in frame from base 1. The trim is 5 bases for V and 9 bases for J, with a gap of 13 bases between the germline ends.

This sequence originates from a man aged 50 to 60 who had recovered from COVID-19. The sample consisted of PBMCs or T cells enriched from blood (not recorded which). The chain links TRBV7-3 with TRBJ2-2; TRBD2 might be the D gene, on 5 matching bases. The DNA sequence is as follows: TGTGCCAGCAGCCCGGGAACCCCCAGGGAGCTGTTTTTT. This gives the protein CASSPGTPRELFF.